Sequencing of this TCR beta chain was carried out in a study of cytomegalovirus exposure and HLA in healthy donors. Overall study results and limits: A later analysis appeared to link common viral pathogens to several of the most significant clusters. In a later analysis, TCR beta V- and J-gene trimming was associated with a missense DCLRE1C variant. Most CMV-associated TCR beta chains appeared HLA-restricted in a later analysis.

There were likely unrecorded immune exposures, though donors were nominally healthy when sampled. Notes on this clone: Its antigen is currently unknown.

The CDR3 consists of 13 residues. CDR1 MNHEY and CDR2 SMNVEV come from the germline V gene (reference sequence). The V end was cut by 3 bases, the J end by 7 bases, with 10 bases between. Vbeta (60) and Jbeta (13) primers were used in the PCR. Generated by immunoSEQ multiplex PCR, the TCRdb table keeps only in-frame clones and is missing some. The sample carries about 190,000 clones, more than 70% recorded once. The sequencing sample was made of PBMCs. The J gene is TRBJ1-5, the V gene TRBV27; D is unclear. This sequence originates from a man between 25 and 39 years old in good health and CMV-seropositive. Here the CDR3 reads CASSLAGWQPQHF. CDR3 nucleotide sequence: TGTGCCAGCAGTTTGGCGGGGTGGCAGCCCCAGCATTTT.